This entry describes one T cell receptor (beta chain). Its cognate antigen is unknown. The germline V gene has CDR1 SEHNR and CDR2 FQNEAQ (reference sequence). The CDR3 extends over 15 amino acids. With 2 bases clipped from V and 5 bases from J, the junction kept 5 bases outside the gene matches. The data derive from a study of cytomegalovirus exposure and HLA in healthy donors. General study findings and limits: Common viral pathogens were later found to be apparently linked to several of the most significant clusters.

Primers for the PCR totalled 60 Vbeta and 13 Jbeta. Method: immunoSEQ multiplex PCR; TCRdb's copy keeps in-frame clones and lacks some. The sample lists about 130,000 clones, about 82% seen once, with under 5.5% in the top ten. The material sequenced was PBMCs. This TCR was recovered from a man younger than 40 in good health. The chain employs TRBV7-9 and TRBJ2-7; TRBD1 matches at 11 bases. DNA of the CDR3: TGTGCCAGCAGCTTAACAGGACAGGGGGCCCACGAGCAGTACTTC. Protein: CASSLTGQGAHEQYF.